This TCR beta chain was captured by sequencing in a study of shared clonotypes between healthy human individuals. For the study at large: Each donor's CD8 memory used one plate, CD8 naive two, each CD4 subset three.

A deep-level run was used for the assay. Repertoires were generated with immunoSEQ multiplex PCR, while TCRdb's copy carries only in-frame clones and drops some. Of more than 500,000 clones listed, roughly 95% are singletons. The germline V gene encodes CDR1 MDHEN and CDR2 SYDVKM. The CDR3 extends over 12 amino acids. Trimming removed 5 bases at V and 6 bases at J, with 8 bases between. Input material: naive CD4+ T cells sorted from blood. Specified subset: CD45RA+ positively selected. The V call is TRBV28, the J call TRBJ1-5, with D unresolved. The origin of this receptor is a woman aged 25 to 39 in good health. The CDR3 nucleotides are TGTGCCAGCAGTAGGGAGTTTCAGCCCCAGCATTTT. Amino acid sequence: CASSREFQPQHF.